These 12 T cell receptor beta chains were all obtained from the same sample, sequenced in a study of Ad26.COV2.S vaccination and SARS-CoV-2 variants. Assay used: immunoSEQ multiplex PCR; TCRdb lists only in-frame clones, some missing. The table records 300,000 to 450,000 clones, roughly 81% of them present only once. Treatment here: 19 received Ad26.COV2.S at low or high dose, single or two shots; 5 received placebo; per-sample allocation not given. Sampling occurred on day 63 after the first vaccine or placebo injection. The sample in question was peripheral blood, obtained in a trial of Ad26.COV2.S vaccine versus placebo. The receptors originated from a person aged 18-65 years who received the Ad26.COV2.S COVID-19 vaccine or a placebo.

V is TRBV3-1 (or the pseudogene TRBV3-2) and J is TRBJ2-7, with D possibly matching TRBD1 (6 bases). Germline V lookup: CDR1 LGHDT, CDR2 YNNKEL (reference sequence). The V end was cut by 0 bases, the J end by 4 bases, with 13 bases between. The CDR3 sequence is 15 residues long. The CDR3 sequence: CASSQDSLQGYEQYF. Written as DNA, the CDR3 is TGTGCCAGCAGCCAAGATTCACTGCAGGGGTACGAGCAGTACTTC.

The chain uses TRBV19 and TRBJ2-4; D is unresolved. CDR1 is LNHDA and CDR2 is SQIVND in the germline V gene (reference sequence). This CDR3 is built from 12 residues. V lost 3 bases, J lost 7 bases, and 7 bases lay in between. The CDR3 is CASSIERNIQYF. The CDR3 coding sequence is TGTGCCAGTAGTATCGAGAGGAACATTCAGTACTTC.

The chain couples TRBV2 to TRBJ2-5; 8 bases line up with TRBD2. This CDR3 has 13 residues. Per germline, CDR1 SNHLY and CDR2 FYNNEI. The trim removed 5 bases at V and 4 bases at J, leaving 3 bases unmatched. The CDR3 nucleotides are TGTGCCAGCAGTTCCGGACTAGCAGAGACCCAGTACTTC. As protein: CASSSGLAETQYF.

The chain is built from TRBV7-6 and TRBJ2-7; tentatively, D is TRBD1 (6 bases). V lost 5 bases to trimming and J lost 3 bases, with 17 bases between them. Germline V gene lookup returns CDR1 SGHVS and CDR2 FNYEAQ. This CDR3 contains 15 residues. This chain's CDR3 is CASSHPYRELYEQYF. The DNA for the CDR3 is TGTGCCAGCAGCCACCCATACAGGGAACTCTACGAGCAGTACTTC.

The genes are TRBV18 and TRBJ1-5; 7 bases agree with TRBD1. CDR3 length: 16 amino acids. In germline, CDR1 is KGHSH, CDR2 LQKENI. V trimming: 2 bases; J trimming: 3 bases; junction bases outside the gene matches: 7. The CDR3 region is CASSPADRATNQPQHF. For the CDR3, the DNA is TGTGCCAGCTCACCAGCCGACAGGGCCACCAATCAGCCCCAGCATTTT.

The chain carries TRBV5-1 and TRBJ2-5; perhaps TRBD1 as D (6 bases). Germline CDR1 SGHRS, CDR2 YFSETQ. Trimming removed 4 bases from V and 5 bases from J, with 15 bases in between. This CDR3 is built from 14 residues. CDR3 loop: CASSPIQGRETQYF. The DNA for the CDR3 is TGCGCCAGCAGCCCGATACAGGGTCGCGAGACCCAGTACTTC.

The V and J genes are TRBV6-5 and TRBJ1-2; the match to TRBD1 covers 7 bases. The CDR3 covers 15 residues. CDR1 and CDR2 (germline): MNHEY, SVGAGI. With 6 bases clipped from V and 2 bases from J, the junction kept 9 bases outside the gene matches. This chain's CDR3 is CASRIPSTGNYGYTF. The CDR3 nucleotides are TGTGCCAGCAGAATACCTTCGACAGGGAACTATGGCTACACCTTC.

This sequence joins TRBV9 and TRBJ2-1; D might be TRBD1 or TRBD2, each matching 6 bases. Between the trimmed V and J ends, which lost 0 bases and 7 bases, there was a span of 20 bases. Per germline, CDR1 SGDLS and CDR2 YYNGEE. This CDR3 is 17 amino acids long. The CDR3 reads CASSVGGMGGQGNEQFF. CDR3 DNA: TGTGCCAGCAGCGTAGGTGGCATGGGGGGACAAGGGAATGAGCAGTTCTTC.

The gene calls are TRBV29-1 and TRBJ2-3; 8 nucleotides align to TRBD2. The V and J ends lost 3 bases and 4 bases, in that order; junction bases with no gene match: 3. The CDR3 spans 13 residues. Germline V lookup: CDR1 SQVTM, CDR2 ANQGSEA. DNA of the CDR3: TGCAGCGTTGAGTCAGCGGGAGCAGATACGCAGTATTTT. Translated: CSVESAGADTQYF.

The gene calls are TRBV27 and TRBJ2-7; TRBD1 matches at 8 bases. V shed 5 bases, J shed 4 bases, and the junction held 7 bases outside the gene matches. The germline gives CDR1 MNHEY, CDR2 SMNVEV (reference sequence). The CDR3 has 14 amino acids. The CDR3: CASSTYRGVYEQYF. CDR3 bases: TGTGCCAGCAGTACATACAGGGGGGTTTACGAGCAGTACTTC.

The chain carries TRBV7-2 and TRBJ2-7; 7 bases are a match to TRBD1. Trimming removed 1 base from V and 4 bases from J; junction bases left unmatched: 7. The CDR3 extends over 15 amino acids. Germline V gene data show CDR1 as SGHTA and CDR2 as FQGNSA. The CDR3 protein is CASSLGGGGRYEQYF. The CDR3 DNA is TGTGCCAGCAGCTTAGGAGGGGGCGGGCGTTACGAGCAGTACTTC.

The chain recombines TRBV25-1 with TRBJ1-6; possible D gene TRBD1, 5 bases. The CDR3 totals 14 residues. V was cut by 6 bases and J by 5 bases, with 11 bases left in between. Germline assignment: CDR1 MGHDK and CDR2 SYGVNS. The CDR3 protein is CASRDQGDNSPLHF. In nucleotides, the CDR3 is TGTGCCAGCAGGGACCAGGGCGATAATTCACCCCTCCACTTT.